What follows are 5 T cell receptor beta chains derived from one specimen sequenced in a study of shared T cell receptors in the human thymus. Only in-frame clones appear in the TCRdb table, and some are missing; sequencing was by immunoSEQ multiplex PCR. Of some 760,000 clones in the sample, around 85% were seen once. The sample was also reused in another study, on human thymus T cells.

The material sequenced was thymocytes. These receptors were obtained from a girl under two years old with a congenital heart defect.

The chain is built from TRBV9 and TRBJ1-6; D is uncertain. The CDR3 loop spans 15 amino acids. V lost 7 bases and J lost 6, with 17 bases in between. Germline CDR1 and CDR2: SGDLS and YYNGEE. CDR3 loop: CASQQTNKTNSPLHF. The CDR3 region has the DNA TGTGCCAGCCAACAGACTAATAAAACTAATTCACCCCTCCACTTT.

The chain links TRBV15 to TRBJ2-2; possible D gene TRBD1, 6 bases. Germline loops: CDR1 LNHNV, CDR2 YYDKDF (reference sequence). The V end was cut by 3 bases, the J end by 0 bases, with 23 bases between. The CDR3 contains 20 residues. The CDR3 DNA is TGTGCCACCAGCAGGGTTGAAAGGGACATCTCGTTCGCGAACACCGGGGAGCTGTTTTTT. Translating gives CATSRVERDISFANTGELFF.

In the case of this clone: The same CDR3 can be traced to other DNA sequences in this sample. CDR3 coding DNA: TGTGCCAGCAGCCCCCGGGGGACTGAAGCTTTCTTT. Its translation is CASSPRGTEAFF. This chain links TRBV11-2 with TRBJ1-1; weak D call: TRBD1 (5 bases). Germline CDR1 and CDR2: SGHAT and FQNNGV. The CDR3 is made up of 12 amino acids. Trimming pared 5 bases from V and 5 bases from J, leaving 9 bases between.

The V gene is TRBV12-5, the J gene TRBJ2-2, with a possible D match to TRBD2 (5 bases). With 0 bases removed from V and 8 bases from J, the gap between germline ends came to 25 bases. Germline V lookup: CDR1 LGHNT, CDR2 FRNRAP. The CDR3 covers 19 residues. The CDR3: CASGLVPPVIGLRTGELFF. The CDR3 DNA reads TGTGCTAGTGGTTTGGTACCCCCGGTCATCGGACTTAGGACTGGGGAGCTGTTTTTT.

The rearrangement links TRBV27 to TRBJ2-7; TRBD1 matches 7 bases. V was clipped by 4 bases and J by 9 bases; unmatched bases: 12. The CDR3 loop spans 14 amino acids. Germline CDR1 MNHEY, CDR2 SMNVEV (reference sequence). This CDR3 is CASSSGTDFTMQYF. CDR3 sequence (DNA): TGTGCCAGCAGTTCCGGGACAGACTTTACGATGCAGTACTTC.